This is a list of T cell receptor beta chains from one sample in a study of T cells in Graves' hyperthyroidism and ophthalmopathy. In TCRdb, the multiplex PCR reads were re-called with MiXCR into one record per CDR3 protein. Here the sample spans about 360,000 distinct CDR3 sequences, less than 15% being singletons. Sequenced sample: blood. Receptors originate from a woman aged 18-29 years with Graves' hyperthyroidism. The CDR3 runs from the conserved cysteine through the conserved F or W. A D gene is named only where the DNA matches it firmly. Size is omitted from some rows. Given values are once, few, many or a class for expanded clones.

abundance | d_gene | j_gene | v_gene | CDR3nt | CDR3aa
many | NA | TRBJ1-1 | TRBV28 | TGTGCCAGCAGTTTAGGACAGTTTGAAGCTTTCTTT | CASSLGQFEAFF
once | NA | TRBJ1-2 | TRBV25-1 | TGTGCCAGCAGTCCTAGGGCCTCCTATGGCTACACCTTC | CASSPRASYGYTF
NA | NA | TRBJ2-1 | TRBV7-2 | TGTGCCAGCAGCCCTACACCACCCCCCCCCCACAATGAGCAGTTCTTC | CASSPTPPPPHNEQFF
few | NA | TRBJ1-2 | TRBV7-9 | TGTGCCAGCAGCTTTCCCGCGTGGGGCGCCCGAGGCTACACCTTC | CASSFPAWGARGYTF
many | NA | TRBJ2-7 | TRBV20-1 | TGCAGTGCGCCCTCCACCGGGACGGGCTACGAGCAGTACTTC | CSAPSTGTGYEQYF
NA | NA | TRBJ1-2 | TRBV19 | TGTGCCAGTAATAAGGGGCTGGGGTATGGCTACACCTTC | CASNKGLGYGYTF
NA | NA | TRBJ2-2 | TRBV30 | TGTGCCTGGAGTGATCACCCCACCGGGGAGCTGTTTTTT | CAWSDHPTGELFF
NA | NA | TRBJ1-2 | TRBV18 | TGTGCCAGCTCACCACTGGGGGATTTTAGCTATGGCTACACCTTC | CASSPLGDFSYGYTF
many | TRBD1 | TRBJ1-5 | TRBV6-1 | TGTGCCAGCAGTGACAGGACCGACAGGGGTGGCAATCAGCCCCAGCATTTT | CASSDRTDRGGNQPQHF
many | NA | TRBJ1-1 | TRBV2 | TGTGCCAGCAGTGGCGCAGGGGCGGGGGACACTGAAGCTTTCTTT | CASSGAGAGDTEAFF
many | NA | TRBJ1-5 | TRBV12-3/TRBV12-4 | TGTGCCAGCAGTCCATTGAGTTGGAATCAGCCCCAGCATTTT | CASSPLSWNQPQHF
many | NA | TRBJ2-7 | TRBV24-1 | TGTGCCACCAGTGCGTTTGGCTACGAGCAGTACTTC | CATSAFGYEQYF
many | TRBD1 | TRBJ1-2 | TRBV12-3/TRBV12-4 | TGTGCCAGCGCGAGAGGACAGGGTTTAGGTGGCTACACCTTC | CASARGQGLGGYTF
NA | TRBD1 | TRBJ2-5 | TRBV24-1 | TGTGCCACCAGTGATACCGGGACAGGGCACCAAGAGACCCAGTACTTC | CATSDTGTGHQETQYF
many | TRBD1 | TRBJ1-2 | TRBV20-1 | TGCAGTGCCCCCTCACACCCCGGGACAGGGACCTATGGCTACACCTTC | CSAPSHPGTGTYGYTF
many | TRBD1 | TRBJ2-7 | TRBV20-1 | TGCAGTGCTAGAGCAGTGGGGACAGTGGGCCCCTACGAGCAGTACTTC | CSARAVGTVGPYEQYF
many | NA | TRBJ2-7 | TRBV4-2 | TGTGCCAGCAGCCGAGTAGGGGAACCCACCGAGTACGAGCAGTACTTC | CASSRVGEPTEYEQYF
many | NA | TRBJ1-2 | TRBV6-1 | TGTGCCAGCAGTGAAGTCGTTAGGGGATATGGCTACACCTTC | CASSEVVRGYGYTF
few | NA | TRBJ1-2 | TRBV19 | TGTGCCAGTAGTATTCAACGGGGAGCTAACTATGGCTACACCTTC | CASSIQRGANYGYTF
many | NA | TRBJ2-2 | TRBV11-2 | TGTGCCAGCAGCTTAGATAGGATCGGGACCGGGGAGCTGTTTTTT | CASSLDRIGTGELFF
NA | NA | TRBJ1-1 | TRBV19 | TGTGCCAGTAGTATGAGGGGGATGAACACTGAAGCTTTCTTT | CASSMRGMNTEAFF
few | TRBD2 | TRBJ2-1 | TRBV9 | TGTGCCAGCAGGGGACCGGGACTAGCGAATGAGCAGTTCTTC | CASRGPGLANEQFF
NA | TRBD1 | TRBJ1-2 | TRBV27 | TGTGCCAGCAGTAGGACAGGGAGAAACTATGGCTACACCTTC | CASSRTGRNYGYTF
many | NA | TRBJ1-3 | TRBV20-1 | TGCAGTGCTAGACCTACCTCTGGAAACACCATATATTTT | CSARPTSGNTIYF
many | NA | TRBJ2-7 | TRBV27 | TGTGCCAGCAAGCCCATTGGAGGCTACGAGCAGTACTTC | CASKPIGGYEQYF
many | TRBD2 | TRBJ2-7 | TRBV7-9 | TGTGCCAGCAGCTTAAGGACTAGCGTCGACGAGCAGTATTTC | CASSLRTSVDEQYF
many | NA | TRBJ1-5 | TRBV27 | TGTGCCAGCAGTTCGGGGGCGAGGCAGCCCCAGCATTTT | CASSSGARQPQHF
NA | NA | TRBJ2-2 | TRBV4-1 | TGCGCCAGCAGCCAAGTGGGGGGAAACACCGGGGAGCTGTTTTTT | CASSQVGGNTGELFF
few | NA | TRBJ1-5 | TRBV6-2/TRBV6-3 | TGTGCCAGCAGTTACTCGGGGGGCGGTACCCAGCATTTT | CASSYSGGGTQHF
many | NA | TRBJ2-7 | TRBV15 | TGTGCCACCAGCTCCTCGGAGGGGGGCTACGAGCAGTACTTC | CATSSSEGGYEQYF
many | TRBD1 | TRBJ1-5 | TRBV6-1 | TGTGCCAGCAGCTACCCCACAGGGGGCGGGAATCAGCCCCAGCATTTT | CASSYPTGGGNQPQHF
NA | NA | TRBJ2-5 | TRBV6-1 | TGTGCCAGCAGTGAAGAGTACGGGGGCGGCAACCAAGAGACCCAGTACTTC | CASSEEYGGGNQETQYF
NA | NA | TRBJ1-1 | TRBV5-6 | TGTGCCAGCAGGCTACAGGGAGGAACTGAAGCTTTCTTT | CASRLQGGTEAFF
NA | TRBD1 | TRBJ1-2 | TRBV4-2 | TGTGCCAGCAGCCAAGCACAGGGGACGGGTGGCTACACCTTC | CASSQAQGTGGYTF
few | NA | TRBJ2-7 | TRBV6-2/TRBV6-3 | TGTGCCAGCACCAATTCTATCCACGAGCAGTACTTC | CASTNSIHEQYF